This TCR beta chain was recovered during a study of tumor-infiltrating lymphocytes in primary liver carcinoma. Background on the study: All lesions had stage T1-T3 N0M0 and roughly 4.2 to 10 cm widths.

Constant-region priming of approximately 500 ng total RNA yielded TCR beta cDNA. Amplification in three nested multiplex PCR rounds with slightly modified ARM-PCR gave rise to TCR beta libraries. Rounds one and two of PCR, each of 9 to 11 cycles, were primed with TRBV1-TRBV30 forward primers and a C-beta reverse primer. TCRdb processed the multiplex PCR reads anew with MiXCR; each CDR3 protein has one entry. The data contain around 120,000 distinct CDR3 sequences, around two thirds of them singletons. This clonotype was detected ten times or more. Its matching antigen is unknown. Co-extracted RNA and DNA came from roughly 20-30 mg of unsorted bulk tissue. Surgical resection served as treatment for the primary liver carcinoma of these patients. Study-wide results and limits: It was in tumors, not blood, that the top-250-clone fraction was significantly higher (p = 0.039). For tumor-adjacent and tumor-blood pairs, overlap was less than that seen for tumor region pairs.

Germline CDR1 reads MRHNA; CDR2 reads SNTAGT. This CDR3 spans 15 amino acids. The ends lost 6 bases at V and 6 bases at J; junction bases unmatched: 10. The sample comprised tumor-adjacent normal liver tissue. The chain has TRBV6-4 and TRBJ2-1, with 8 positions matching TRBD1. This TCR was recovered from a woman aged 55-69 years with primary liver carcinoma and hepatitis B virus infection. CDR3 amino acids: CASSPALQGANEQFF. CDR3 sequence (DNA): TGTGCCAGCAGCCCCGCCCTTCAGGGGGCCAATGAGCAGTTCTTC.